Each of the 28 T cell receptor beta chains below was sequenced from the same sample in a study of Ad26.COV2.S vaccination and SARS-CoV-2 variants. The sample's treatment: over 15 received Ad26.COV2.S at low or high dose, single or two shots; roughly 5 received placebo; per-sample allocation not given. The study sampled participants on day 63 after the first vaccine or placebo injection. Profiled with immunoSEQ multiplex PCR; TCRdb holds only in-frame clones, not every one. In the table there are 300,000 to 400,000 clones, about 88% of which are singletons. Sample: peripheral blood, taken in a trial of Ad26.COV2.S vaccine versus placebo. The receptors originated from a person between 18 and 59 years old who received the Ad26.COV2.S COVID-19 vaccine or a placebo.

This chain connects TRBV15 to TRBJ1-2; D unclear. Germline V gives CDR1 LNHNV, CDR2 YYDKDF (reference sequence). V was clipped by 0 bases and J by 4 bases, with 15 bases between them. This CDR3 spans 16 amino acids. The CDR3 spells CATSRDPPPQVYGYTF. The CDR3 DNA is TGTGCCACCAGCAGAGACCCACCGCCCCAAGTCTATGGCTACACCTTC.

V and J are TRBV4-3 and TRBJ1-2; D is ambiguous. Germline V gives CDR1 LGHNA, CDR2 YSLEER. The CDR3 totals 15 residues. Trimming cost V 1 base and J 4 bases, with 13 bases left between them. The CDR3 region is CASSQGETSFYGYTF. CDR3 DNA: TGCGCCAGCAGCCAAGGCGAGACATCATTCTATGGCTACACCTTC.

The gene calls are TRBV18 and TRBJ2-7, with a weak D call TRBD1 (6 bases). The CDR3 totals 14 residues. With 2 bases removed from V and 3 bases from J, the gap between germline ends came to 11 bases. The germline V gene has CDR1 KGHSH and CDR2 LQKENI. This CDR3 reads CASSPGQGHYEQYF. In DNA, the CDR3 is TGTGCCAGCTCACCAGGGCAGGGACACTACGAGCAGTACTTC.

The rearrangement links TRBV27 to TRBJ2-7, with 9 bases identical to TRBD1. V shed 3 bases, J shed 0 bases, and the junction held 12 bases outside the gene matches. Germline CDR1 reads MNHEY; CDR2 reads SMNVEV (reference sequence). CDR3 size: 18 residues. The CDR3 DNA sequence: TGTGCCAGCAGTTTGAACGGGTGGGACAGGGAAAGCTCCTACGAGCAGTACTTC. It codes for CASSLNGWDRESSYEQYF.

V and J are TRBV19 and TRBJ1-5; a possible D gene is TRBD1 (5 bases). The length of the CDR3 is 15 residues. Germline assignment: CDR1 LNHDA and CDR2 SQIVND (reference sequence). V dropped 6 bases and J dropped 6 bases, with 18 bases sitting between them. The chain's CDR3 is CASSPLGERSQPQHF. CDR3 nucleotides: TGTGCCAGTAGCCCGTTGGGGGAAAGGAGTCAGCCCCAGCATTTT.

The CDR3 loop reads CASRRDNSYNEQFF. As DNA, the CDR3 is TGTGCCAGCAGGAGGGACAACTCCTACAATGAGCAGTTCTTC. The chain carries TRBV6-5 and TRBJ2-1, with D perhaps TRBD1 (6 bases). This CDR3 comprises 14 residues. Trimming removed 6 bases at V and 0 bases at J, with 9 bases between. Germline lookup yields CDR1 MNHEY and CDR2 SVGAGI.

The chain has TRBV7-9 and TRBJ2-7; 11 positions agree with TRBD2. The J segment lost 5 bases and the V segment lost 5 bases, leaving 5 bases of the junction unmatched. This CDR3 spans 14 amino acids. The V gene's germline CDR1 is SEHNR and CDR2 FQNEAQ (reference sequence). The DNA for the CDR3 is TGTGCCAGCAGCGCTAGCGGGAGGTTTAACGAGCAGTACTTC. This gives the protein CASSASGRFNEQYF.

The rearrangement links TRBV27 to TRBJ2-1, with D unresolved. The V end was cut by 7 bases, the J end by 2 bases, with 9 bases between. The CDR3 length is 13 residues. Germline CDR1 and CDR2: MNHEY and SMNVEV (reference sequence). The CDR3 loop is CASKVVAYNEQFF. The CDR3 bases are TGTGCCAGCAAGGTGGTAGCCTACAATGAGCAGTTCTTC.

This clone showed up just once. The V and J genes are TRBV27 and TRBJ2-2, with D possibly being TRBD1 (6 bases). Germline CDR1 MNHEY, CDR2 SMNVEV (reference sequence). The CDR3 consists of 16 residues. V was pared by 6 bases and J by 6 bases, with 20 bases between. In DNA, the CDR3 is TGTGCCAGCAGGAATGACAAATCAGGGGAATCCGGGGAGCTGTTTTTT. Its protein product is CASRNDKSGESGELFF.

The chain uses TRBV6-4 and TRBJ2-1, with a tentative D call TRBD2 (5 bases). The CDR3 covers 13 residues. The V gene's germline CDR1 is MRHNA and CDR2 SNTAGT. Trimming removed 3 bases from V and 7 bases from J, with 10 bases in between. The CDR3 here is CASSEIAWNEQFF. The CDR3 nucleotides read TGTGCCAGCAGTGAGATAGCGTGGAATGAGCAGTTCTTC.

V usage is TRBV6-2 or TRBV6-3 and J usage is TRBJ2-7; D possibly corresponds to TRBD1 (5 bases). V lost 0 bases, J lost 3 bases, and 18 bases lay in between. Germline V CDR1 and CDR2: MNHEY, SVGEGT. The CDR3 has 17 amino acids. For the CDR3, the DNA is TGTGCCAGCAGTTACTCGACCCTCAGGGCAGGGATCTACGAGCAGTACTTC. Protein: CASSYSTLRAGIYEQYF.

This clone has a single count. This rearrangement joins TRBV10-3 to TRBJ2-4, with D perhaps matching TRBD2 (5 bases). V was trimmed by 8 bases and J by 2 bases, leaving 13 bases between them. Germline values: CDR1 ENHRY, CDR2 SYGVKD. The CDR3 runs 14 residues. CDR3 sequence reads: CAIGGSGSKNIQYF. For the CDR3, the DNA is TGTGCCATCGGTGGGAGTGGATCCAAAAACATTCAGTACTTC.

The chain carries TRBV18 and TRBJ2-1; D not certain. The length of the CDR3 is 14 residues. CDR1 and CDR2 from the germline V gene are KGHSH and LQKENI. The V end lost 3 bases, the J end lost 4 bases, and 10 bases lay between the germline ends. CDR3 DNA sequence: TGTGCCAGCTCACCGCTAGGTGGGTACAATGAGCAGTTCTTC. Translating gives CASSPLGGYNEQFF.

This chain links TRBV11-1 with TRBJ2-6, with a weak D call TRBD1 (6 bases). The CDR3 totals 15 residues. Trimming cost V 5 bases and J 4 bases, with 12 bases left between them. The germline CDR1 and CDR2 sequences are SGHAT and FQDESV (reference sequence). CDR3 DNA sequence: TGTGCCAGCAGCCTACAGGGTTCCGGGGCCAACGTCCTGACTTTC. This gives the protein CASSLQGSGANVLTF.

This clone was detected only once. The rearrangement joins TRBV6-2 or TRBV6-3 to TRBJ1-5, with D tentatively TRBD1 (5 bases). CDR1 is MNHEY and CDR2 is SVGEGT in the germline V gene. Between the trimmed V and J ends, which lost 5 bases and 6 bases, there was a span of 17 bases. CDR3 length equals 15 residues. As DNA, the CDR3 is TGTGCCAGCAGTCTCTGGGACGGGGAGGGTCAGCCCCAGCATTTT. Protein product: CASSLWDGEGQPQHF.

The gene calls are TRBV18 and TRBJ2-2; D unresolved. The length of the CDR3 is 13 residues. Trimming left V 6 bases short and J 6 bases short, with 11 bases between. CDR1 and CDR2 (germline): KGHSH, LQKENI. CDR3 sequence reads: CASSQDFAGELFF. Here the CDR3 DNA reads TGTGCCAGCTCCCAGGATTTCGCCGGGGAGCTGTTTTTT.

V is TRBV19 and J is TRBJ1-2; unclear D gene. The germline V and J ends were trimmed by 4 bases and 8 bases, with 14 bases remaining between them. Germline loops: CDR1 LNHDA, CDR2 SQIVND (reference sequence). The CDR3 spans 13 residues. The CDR3 DNA reads TGTGCCAGTAGTAACAGCCGTAATCTAGGCTACACCTTC. This translates into CASSNSRNLGYTF.

The J gene is TRBJ2-1, the V gene TRBV7-2, with TRBD1 matching 9 bases. The germline V gene has CDR1 SGHTA and CDR2 FQGNSA. This CDR3 has 13 residues. V shed 4 bases and J 8 bases; nucleotides not matched to a gene: 3. The CDR3 loop is CASSSDRGDEQFF. CDR3 DNA sequence: TGTGCCAGCAGCTCGGACAGGGGTGATGAGCAGTTCTTC.

The chain is built from TRBV6-2 or TRBV6-3 and TRBJ2-7, with a possible D match to TRBD2 (5 bases). The length of the CDR3 is 15 residues. Deletions cut 2 bases from V and 6 bases from J, with 17 bases between. Germline-derived CDR1 and CDR2 are MNHEY and SVGEGT. The CDR3 nucleotides read TGTGCCAGCAGTTACGTCCGAGGGTCCGGCGGCGAGCAGTACTTC. Amino acid sequence: CASSYVRGSGGEQYF.

Written as DNA, the CDR3 is TGTGCCAGCAGTTACCGCAATCCGGGACAGGGGGCGCAGGCTTTCTTT. This sequence encodes CASSYRNPGQGAQAFF. This chain links TRBV6-5 with TRBJ1-1; 12 bases fit TRBD1. This CDR3 spans 16 amino acids. The germline V gene has CDR1 MNHEY and CDR2 SVGAGI. Losses at the gene ends were 2 bases for V and 11 bases for J; bases not matched to a gene: 12.

The chain combines TRBV13 with TRBJ2-5; D may match TRBD1 or TRBD2 (6 bases each). The CDR3 extends over 14 amino acids. Germline-derived CDR1 and CDR2 are PRHDT and FYEKMQ (reference sequence). The V end was cut by 5 bases, the J end by 7 bases, with 17 bases between. The DNA of the CDR3 is TGTGCCAGCAGCCATAGCGGAAGAGGGGGGACCCAGTACTTC. This translates into CASSHSGRGGTQYF.

This sequence joins TRBV29-1 and TRBJ1-1, with no clear D. V was shortened by 8 bases and J by 0 bases, with 13 bases between the two germline ends. CDR1 and CDR2 (germline): SQVTM, ANQGSEA. This CDR3 has 13 amino acids. The CDR3 nucleotides are TGCAGCTCAGTAGGGCAGTTGAACACTGAAGCTTTCTTT. Residues: CSSVGQLNTEAFF.

The CDR3: CASKEETLYGYTF. The DNA of the CDR3 is TGTGCCAGTAAAGAGGAGACACTCTATGGCTACACCTTC. The rearrangement joins TRBV19 to TRBJ1-2; D is unclear. The germline V gene has CDR1 LNHDA and CDR2 SQIVND (reference sequence). This CDR3 is 13 amino acids long. V lost 7 bases to trimming and J lost 4 bases, with 13 bases between them.

This clone came up once. The chain joins TRBV6-6 to TRBJ2-2; 11 bases align to TRBD2. CDR1 and CDR2 (germline): MNHNY, SVGAGI (reference sequence). The CDR3 is made up of 17 amino acids. The V gene end was trimmed by 5 bases and the J gene end by 3 bases; junction bases not matched to a gene: 8. The CDR3 loop reads CASSPGGLAGHTGELFF. In DNA form, the CDR3 reads TGTGCCAGCAGTCCGGGCGGACTAGCGGGTCACACCGGGGAGCTGTTTTTT.

This clone appeared a single time. The V gene is TRBV18, the J gene TRBJ1-1; D unresolved. The CDR3 is 12 amino acids. Germline values: CDR1 KGHSH, CDR2 LQKENI. V was clipped by 2 bases and J by 8 bases, with 9 bases between them. CDR3 sequence: CASSPNRKEAFF. CDR3 sequence (DNA): TGTGCCAGCTCACCAAATCGGAAAGAAGCTTTCTTT.

The sample holds one count of this clone. The chain carries TRBV7-3 and TRBJ2-2; D is unclear. The germline CDR1 and CDR2 sequences are SGHTA and FQGTGA. There are 16 residues in the CDR3. V was pared by 2 bases and J by 1 base, with 11 bases between. The CDR3 sequence is CASSLFRTLNTGELFF. CDR3 DNA sequence: TGTGCCAGCAGCTTATTCCGAACGCTGAACACCGGGGAGCTGTTTTTT.

This chain joins TRBV30 and TRBJ2-7; TRBD1 aligns across 7 bases. CDR1 and CDR2 (germline): GTSNPN, SVGIG (reference sequence). V shed 7 bases and J 4 bases; nucleotides not matched to a gene: 10. CDR3 length equals 13 residues. The CDR3 nucleotides are TGTGCCTTTGACAGGGTAAGGACGTACGAGCAGTACTTC. Translated, it gives CAFDRVRTYEQYF.

This clone has just one count. V and J are TRBV5-1 and TRBJ2-6; D gene ambiguous. This CDR3 spans 16 amino acids. Trimming removed 7 bases at V and 2 bases at J, with 16 bases between. Germline V gene sequence: CDR1 SGHRS, CDR2 YFSETQ. As DNA, the CDR3 is TGCGCCAGCTTTCAAGGGTCTCCTCCTGGGGCCAACGTCCTGACTTTC. Translated: CASFQGSPPGANVLTF.